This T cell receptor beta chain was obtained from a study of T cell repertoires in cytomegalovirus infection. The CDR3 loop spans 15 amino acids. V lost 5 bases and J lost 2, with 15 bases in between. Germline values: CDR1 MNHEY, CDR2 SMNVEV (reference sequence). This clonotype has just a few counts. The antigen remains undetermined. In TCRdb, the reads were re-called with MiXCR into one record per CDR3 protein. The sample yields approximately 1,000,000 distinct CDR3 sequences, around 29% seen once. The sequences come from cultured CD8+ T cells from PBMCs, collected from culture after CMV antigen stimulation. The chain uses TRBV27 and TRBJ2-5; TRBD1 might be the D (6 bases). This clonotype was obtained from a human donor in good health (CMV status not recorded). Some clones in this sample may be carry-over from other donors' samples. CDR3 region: CASSPFSDRQETQYF. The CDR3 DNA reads TGTGCCAGCAGTCCGTTCTCGGACAGACAAGAGACCCAGTACTTC.